These 4 T cell receptor beta chains share one sample of origin, sequenced in a study of human T cells and chemical hapten exposure. Sample time point: patch test 2, 6 weeks after DPC sensitization. Regarding treatment: therapeutic diphenylcyclopropenone sensitization with weekly scalp DPC. TCRdb called the RACE reads again in MiXCR, with one record for every CDR3 protein. The table has about 380,000 distinct CDR3 sequences, just under 6.5% seen once. Sequencing used whole blood, obtained in connection with sensitization to the hapten diphenylcyclopropenone (DPC). Receptors originate from a woman under 30 with alopecia areata. Some clones in this sample may be carry-over from other donors' samples.

This clonotype was found a few times. The chain is built from TRBV7-9 and TRBJ2-3, with D unclear. Germline lookup yields CDR1 SEHNR and CDR2 FQNEAQ (reference sequence). V was shortened by 5 bases and J by 4 bases, with 16 bases between the two germline ends. The CDR3 runs to 15 residues. The CDR3 coding sequence is TGTGCCAGCAGCGTGTCGGCCCTTGAGGCAGATACGCAGTATTTT. This encodes CASSVSALEADTQYF. Full variable domain (remainder filled in from reference TRBV7-9 and TRBJ2-3): DTGVSQNPRHKITKRGQNVTFRCDPISEHNRLYWYRQTLGQGPEFLTYFQNEAQLEKSRLLSDRFSAERPKGSFSTLEIQRTEQGDSAMYLCASSVSALEADTQYFGPGTRLTVL.

This clonotype was seen many times. V and J are TRBV6-5 and TRBJ2-4, with no clear D. The V gene's germline CDR1 is MNHEY and CDR2 SVGAGI. This CDR3 comprises 14 residues. The V end lost 0 bases, the J end lost 11 bases, and 14 bases lay between the germline ends. DNA of the CDR3: TGTGCCAGCAGTTACTCGAAGAGGCCGTTGCTTCAGTACTTC. This translates into CASSYSKRPLLQYF.

This clonotype appeared many times. The V call is TRBV7-2, the J call TRBJ1-5; D not certain. In germline, CDR1 is SGHTA, CDR2 FQGNSA. Trimming cost V 5 bases and J 1 base, with 15 bases left between them. The CDR3 length is 16 residues. The CDR3 is CASSVNGRTSNQPQHF. CDR3 in DNA: TGTGCCAGCAGCGTAAACGGTAGGACGAGCAATCAGCCCCAGCATTTT.

The sample holds many counts of this clonotype. This sequence joins TRBV9 and TRBJ1-1, with D maybe TRBD1 (6 bases). Germline V gene lookup returns CDR1 SGDLS and CDR2 YYNGEE. The CDR3 runs to 12 residues. Deletions cut 3 bases from V and 6 bases from J, with 9 bases between. The CDR3, as DNA: TGTGCCAGCAGCGCCCAGGGGTCTGAAGCTTTCTTT. It is translated as CASSAQGSEAFF.